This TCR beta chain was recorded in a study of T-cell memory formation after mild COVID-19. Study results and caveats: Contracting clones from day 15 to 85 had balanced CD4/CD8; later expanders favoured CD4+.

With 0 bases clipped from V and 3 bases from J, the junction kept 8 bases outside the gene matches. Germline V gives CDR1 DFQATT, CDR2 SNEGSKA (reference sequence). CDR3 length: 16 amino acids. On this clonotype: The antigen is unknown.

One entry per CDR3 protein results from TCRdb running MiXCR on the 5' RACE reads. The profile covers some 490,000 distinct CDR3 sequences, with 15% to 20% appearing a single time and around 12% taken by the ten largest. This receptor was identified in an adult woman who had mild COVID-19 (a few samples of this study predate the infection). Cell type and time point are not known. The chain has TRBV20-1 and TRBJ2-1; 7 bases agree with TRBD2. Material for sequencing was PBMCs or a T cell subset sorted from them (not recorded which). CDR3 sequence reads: CSARDPIAGHYNEQFF. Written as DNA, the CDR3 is TGCAGTGCTAGAGACCCAATAGCGGGCCACTACAATGAGCAGTTCTTC.